The sequence of this T cell receptor (beta chain) was determined in a study of blood T cells in healthy people across ages (dated by TCRdb to between 2014 and 2016). Concerning the study at large: In model experiments, roughly one uniquely barcoded TCR beta cDNA molecule per two T cells was captured by template switching. Age-related changes in TCR beta repertoire diversity were measured in the study by deep sequencing normalized with unique cDNA molecular identifiers. To avoid experimental bias, donors of different ages were spread randomly across the sequencing lanes. The donors were divided into four age groups: young (average approximately 16 years), middle-aged (approximately 41), aged (approximately 64) and long-lived (82). For two donors (one aged 18 to 29 and one aged 80 or older), the study analyzed two additional independent replicas of 1 million unique cDNA reads from the same blood draw.

The method was 5' RACE. The reads were generated on an Illumina HiSeq 2500. A second roughly 6 to 12 cycle PCR used a sample-barcoded 5' primer and a J-beta primer mix. A template-switch 5' adaptor carrying 12 random nucleotides introduced a unique molecular identifier onto each TCR beta cDNA molecule. Each sample yielded at least 2.5 million CDR3-containing paired-end reads. The Mint cDNA synthesis kit, primed by a TRBC-specific oligonucleotide, was used to synthesize first-strand cDNA from all RNA. Following uracil-DNA glycosylase treatment, a first 18-cycle PCR with universal primers M1SS and BC2_uni_R was performed on all cDNA. As for the original processing: For normalization, 1 million high-quality reads were randomly selected from each sample, with every read carrying a distinct molecular identifier. Instead of being binned into consensus sequences, reads with shared molecular identifiers were discarded. MiTCR, with a Q25 quality threshold and the strictest error-elimination algorithm, was used for CDR3 identification, clonotype clustering and error correction. A nonparametric unseen species model with Euler transformation was used to estimate a lower bound on total TCR beta diversity. TCRdb ran its own pipeline on the public reads, namely fastp trimming at Q25 and MiXCR clone calling, and kept in-frame beta chains. A single entry per CDR3 protein holds the most common genes and DNA from its merged rows. The V and J calls shown here were made by TCRdb, not taken from the authors' results. The sample records roughly 800,000 distinct CDR3 sequences, 55% to 75% of which are singletons. Roughly 22% of the sample lies in the top ten.

Broad study findings and their caveats: Because donor CMV infection status was unknown, age-related changes in expanded clonotypes were potentially confounded. There was a strong correlation between observed TCR beta diversity and the percentage of naive T cells measured by flow cytometry. Estimates of total diversity from one million sequenced T cells were regarded as lower bounds and underestimates. As age increased, observed TCR beta diversity per million T cells dropped in a roughly linear way, and a significant reduction was already evident by age roughly 40. Compared with the aged group, more naive CD4+ T cells, fewer expanded clones and increased TCR diversity were shown by the long-lived group, suggesting age selection. Conclusive comparison of naive and antigen-experienced compartments was prevented by the profiling of bulk unsorted PBMCs.

V is cut back by 7 bases and J by 0 bases, with 5 bases in the junction unmatched. The CDR3 runs 17 amino acids, cysteine and phenylalanine included. Only CDR3 DNA is held: 51 bases, read in frame from base 1. CDR1 and CDR2 were assigned from the germline V gene as MDHEN and SYDVKM. A remark on this clonotype: The target of this receptor is not known. Per-nucleotide qualities are absent, and no much larger clonotype sits a single base away.

Systemically healthy Caucasian individuals from Russia, approximately 39 in total and aged about 6 to 95 years, were included as donors. Around 9.8 milliliters of peripheral blood were collected from each donor into EDTA-treated Vacutainer tubes. Ficoll-Paque density-gradient centrifugation was used to isolate PBMCs, with at least 6.5 million per sample. Total RNA, at least 6 micrograms per sample, was extracted from PBMCs with Trizol reagent. The percentages of naive CD45RAhigh/CD27high T cells were determined by flow cytometry on a PBMC aliquot from every donor. This TCR derives from a man younger than 45 in good health. The sequencing input was blood. Rearrangement joined TRBV28 to TRBJ2-1; TRBD2 matches 14 bases in the middle. The CDR3 loop reads CASTRTSGRISYNEQFF. Here is the DNA: TGTGCCAGCACTAGGACTAGCGGGAGGATCTCCTACAATGAGCAGTTCTTC.